This T cell receptor beta chain emerged from a study of cytomegalovirus exposure and HLA in healthy donors. General study results and limits: Previously analyzed data showed that most TCR beta V segments were productive at a frequency of about 90% or about 30%. Sequencing likely generated an artifact that appeared as a cluster of highly shared sequence variants.

About this clone itself: What it binds is not known.

In the PCR, 60 Vbeta and 13 Jbeta primers were used. Libraries were prepared by immunoSEQ multiplex PCR; TCRdb keeps only in-frame clonotypes and omits some of them. The data hold 100,000 to 150,000 clones, with approximately 80% observed a single time. This CDR3 comprises 17 residues. CDR1 is SGHRS, CDR2 YFSETQ, per germline. Trimming at V came to 1 base and at J to 5 bases, leaving 8 bases not matched to a gene. The sequence came from a male donor in good health and CMV-seropositive. V usage is TRBV5-1 and J usage is TRBJ2-7; 14 bases fit TRBD2. The sample comprised PBMCs. For the CDR3, the DNA is TGCGCCAGCAGCTTGTATGGACTAGCGGGAGGATCGGACGAGCAGTACTTC. Protein sequence: CASSLYGLAGGSDEQYF.